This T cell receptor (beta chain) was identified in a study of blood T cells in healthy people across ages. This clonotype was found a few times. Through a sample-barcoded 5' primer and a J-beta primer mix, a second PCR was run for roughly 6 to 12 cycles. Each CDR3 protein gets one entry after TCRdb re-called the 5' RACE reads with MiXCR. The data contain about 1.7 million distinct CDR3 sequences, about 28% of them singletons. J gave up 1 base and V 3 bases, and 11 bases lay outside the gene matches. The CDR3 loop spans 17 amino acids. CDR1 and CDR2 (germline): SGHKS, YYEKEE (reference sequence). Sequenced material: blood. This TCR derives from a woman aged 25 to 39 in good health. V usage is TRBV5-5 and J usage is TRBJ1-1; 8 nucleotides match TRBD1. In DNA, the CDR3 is TGTGCCAGCAGCTCGGGTGACAGGGGAAGAGAGAACACTGAAGCTTTCTTT. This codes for CASSSGDRGRENTEAFF.